This T cell receptor beta chain is from a study of T cells in Graves' hyperthyroidism and ophthalmopathy. General observations from the study: Blood also carried most thyroid clonotypes expanded above 0.001.

This clonotype occurred a few times. Antigen unknown. Germline V gene sequence: CDR1 SGHRS, CDR2 YFSETQ. V was pared by 6 bases and J by 4 bases, with 3 bases of the junction left unmatched. This CDR3 is 13 amino acids long. Researchers took RNA transcripts and amplified the TCR beta CDR3 regions from them. A set of HTBI primers served as the primers for a first-round RT-PCR of the TCR CDR3. Via MiXCR, TCRdb re-called the multiplex PCR reads, giving one row per CDR3 protein. This sample carries about 560,000 distinct CDR3 sequences, over 15% of them seen once, and the ten largest clones take 15% to 20%.

This clonotype was obtained from a woman between 18 and 29 years old with Graves' hyperthyroidism. Material: blood. V gene TRBV5-1 combines with J gene TRBJ2-2; 7 bases align to TRBD1. The DNA for the CDR3 is TGCGCCAGCATTGCAGGGGGCACCGGGGAGCTGTTTTTT. As protein: CASIAGGTGELFF.